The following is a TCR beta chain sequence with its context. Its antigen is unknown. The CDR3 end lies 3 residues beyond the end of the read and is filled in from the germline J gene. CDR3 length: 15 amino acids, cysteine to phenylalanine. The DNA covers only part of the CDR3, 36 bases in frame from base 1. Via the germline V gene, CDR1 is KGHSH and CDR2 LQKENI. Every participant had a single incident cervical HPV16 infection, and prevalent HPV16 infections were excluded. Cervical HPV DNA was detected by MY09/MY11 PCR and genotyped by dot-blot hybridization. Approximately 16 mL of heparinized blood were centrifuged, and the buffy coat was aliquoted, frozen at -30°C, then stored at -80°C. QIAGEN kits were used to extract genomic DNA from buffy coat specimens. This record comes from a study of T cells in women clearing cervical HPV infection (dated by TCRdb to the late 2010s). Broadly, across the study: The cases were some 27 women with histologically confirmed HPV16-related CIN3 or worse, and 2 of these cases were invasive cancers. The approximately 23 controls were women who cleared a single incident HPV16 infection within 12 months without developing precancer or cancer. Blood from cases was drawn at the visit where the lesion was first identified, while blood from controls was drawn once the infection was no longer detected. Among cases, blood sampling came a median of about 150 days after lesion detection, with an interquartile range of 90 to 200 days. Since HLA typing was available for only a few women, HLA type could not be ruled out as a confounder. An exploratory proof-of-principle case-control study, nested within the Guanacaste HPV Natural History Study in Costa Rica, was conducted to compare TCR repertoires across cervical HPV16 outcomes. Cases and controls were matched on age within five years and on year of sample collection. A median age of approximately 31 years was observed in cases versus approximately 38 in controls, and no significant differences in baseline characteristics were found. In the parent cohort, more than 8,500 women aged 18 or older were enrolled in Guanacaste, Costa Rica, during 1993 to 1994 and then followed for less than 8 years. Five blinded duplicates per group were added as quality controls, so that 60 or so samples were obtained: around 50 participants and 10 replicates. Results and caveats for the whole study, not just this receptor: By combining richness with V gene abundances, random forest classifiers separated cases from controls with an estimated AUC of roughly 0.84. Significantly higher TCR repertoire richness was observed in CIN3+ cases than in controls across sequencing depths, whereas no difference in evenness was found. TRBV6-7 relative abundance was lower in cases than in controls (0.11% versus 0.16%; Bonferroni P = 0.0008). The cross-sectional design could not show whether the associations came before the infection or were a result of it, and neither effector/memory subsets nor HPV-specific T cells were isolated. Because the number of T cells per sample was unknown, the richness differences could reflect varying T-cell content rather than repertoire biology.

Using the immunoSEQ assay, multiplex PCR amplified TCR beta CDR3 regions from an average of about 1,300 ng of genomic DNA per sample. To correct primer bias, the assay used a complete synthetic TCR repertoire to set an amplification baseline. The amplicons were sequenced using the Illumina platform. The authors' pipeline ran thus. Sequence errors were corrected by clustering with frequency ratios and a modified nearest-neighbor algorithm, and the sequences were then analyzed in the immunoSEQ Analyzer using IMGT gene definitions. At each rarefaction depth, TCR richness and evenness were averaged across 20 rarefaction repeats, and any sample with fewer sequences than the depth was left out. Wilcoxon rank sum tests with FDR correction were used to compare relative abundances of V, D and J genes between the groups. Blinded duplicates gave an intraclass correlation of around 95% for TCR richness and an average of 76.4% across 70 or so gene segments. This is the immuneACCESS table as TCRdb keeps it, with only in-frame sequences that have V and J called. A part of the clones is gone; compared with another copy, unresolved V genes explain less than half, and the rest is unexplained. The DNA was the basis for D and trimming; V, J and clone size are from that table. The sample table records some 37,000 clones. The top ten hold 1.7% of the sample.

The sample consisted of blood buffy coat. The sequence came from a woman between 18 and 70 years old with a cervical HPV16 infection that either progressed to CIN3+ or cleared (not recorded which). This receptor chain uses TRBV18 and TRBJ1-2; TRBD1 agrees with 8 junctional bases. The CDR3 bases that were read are TGTGCCAGCTCACCGCCGGGACAGGTCGAAGTTGTC. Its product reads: CASSPPGQVEVV. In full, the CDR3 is CASSPPGQVEVVYTF.